This T cell receptor (beta chain) was recorded in a study of blood T cell repertoires in COVID-19 (dated by TCRdb to 2020 to 2022). With respect to the entire study: Collaborator samples came from the United States, Italy and Spain and covered acute and convalescent phases of COVID-19. The material from the prospective study consisted of cDNA or gDNA derived from T cells, B-cell-depleted T cells, or PBMCs. Nearly every sample came with metadata listing a de-identified subject ID, COVID-19 status, age in years and sex. Samples came from the ongoing ImmuneRACE study (first 160 participants) plus 1,254 subjects from 6 global collaborators. The dataset comprised deeply sampled blood TCRbeta repertoires from subjects exposed to, actively infected with, or recovered from COVID-19. The repertoires were made available in a free public database intended to serve as a resource for research on the immune response to SARS-CoV-2. Where HLA class I and class II types were available, the types were taken from metadata supplied by the sample provider, not from assay-based typing.

General findings and caveats noted by the study authors: How much clinical and demographic metadata was included differed by source and by participant, and the metadata was provided uncurated.

TCRbeta CDR3 regions were amplified from genomic DNA using the immunoSEQ Assay, a bias-controlled multiplex PCR. The original pipeline was this. Within the assay, amplification of reference gene primers was used to estimate how many nucleated cells each sample contained. To quantify the absolute abundance of each unique TCRbeta CDR3 rearrangement, sequence reads were collapsed and filtered. For each sample, productive Simpson clonality was calculated as the square root of Simpson's diversity index over productive rearrangements. Not all clones reach the TCRdb copy of this immuneACCESS table, which keeps in-frame sequences only. Checked studies attribute under half of the gap to unresolved V genes and leave the rest unexplained. V, J and clone size are taken as reported in that table, and D and trimming were inferred from the DNA itself. This sample holds some 200,000 clones; 83% were observed only once. The top ten clones comprise approximately 5% of the sample.

With respect to this clone: What this receptor recognizes is not known. No much larger clonotype is one base removed from it; base qualities were not supplied.

In the germline V gene, CDR1 corresponds to SGHTA and CDR2 to FQGNSA. Including cysteine and phenylalanine, the CDR3 has 14 amino acids. The only DNA kept is the CDR3, 42 bases in frame from the first base. V lost 3 bases and J lost 3 bases; the stretch between them is 11 bases long. Participants in the prospective study were enrolled through a virtual design, were aged roughly 18 to 90 years, and lived in under 25 United States geographic areas. Cohort assignment in the prospective study relied on participant-reported clinical history from a screening survey and a study questionnaire. A participant counted as exposed if, within 2 weeks of entering the study, that participant had been in contact with someone who had a PCR-confirmed or clinician-diagnosed COVID-19 case. Mobile phlebotomists in the prospective study collected whole blood, serum and a nasopharyngeal or oropharyngeal swab from every participant. Participants in the prospective study had the option to provide additional blood draws and questionnaires over a roughly 2-month period. Before DNA extraction, blood samples from the prospective study were shipped at room temperature or frozen.

The chain is encoded by TRBV7-2 joined to TRBJ1-2, with TRBD1 tentatively as D gene (6 bases match). The sequenced sample was PBMCs or T cells enriched from blood (not recorded which). This sequence originates from a woman in her forties or fifties who had been exposed to COVID-19. The CDR3 is CASSLDSTDYGYTF. The nucleotide sequence reads TGTGCCAGCAGCTTGGACAGTACTGACTATGGCTACACCTTC.